This TCR beta chain was captured by sequencing in a study of blood T cell repertoires in COVID-19. In the study overall: Material from acute and convalescent COVID-19 was sourced from the United States, Italy and Spain.

The CDR3 totals 14 residues. Per the germline V gene, CDR1 is LNHDA and CDR2 is SQIVND (reference sequence). The V gene end was trimmed by 10 bases and the J gene end by 4 bases; junction bases not matched to a gene: 10. In the original workflow: Using reference gene primer amplification, nucleated cell counts were estimated. TCRdb keeps only in-frame clones here, not all; method: immunoSEQ multiplex PCR. V and J calls plus clone size are reproduced from that table; the DNA served to infer D and trimming. The data show roughly 150,000 clones, 80% seen once. The TCR originated in a man in his fifties or sixties with acute or convalescent COVID-19. The sample taken for sequencing was peripheral blood. This chain links TRBV19 with TRBJ1-3; 7 positions agree with TRBD1. For the CDR3, the DNA is TGTGCCACCATGCCGAACAGGGGAGGAAACACCATATATTTT. Translation: CATMPNRGGNTIYF.